Reported below is one T cell receptor beta chain. Its antigen remains unknown. V was clipped by 4 bases and J by 3 bases, with 10 bases between them. The V gene's germline CDR1 is SGDLS and CDR2 YYNGEE. This CDR3 spans 13 amino acids. The sample comes from a study of shared clonotypes between healthy human individuals. Across the study: Each donor contributed plates that comprised three CD4 naive, three CD4 memory, two CD8 naive and one CD8 memory.

The table came from immunoSEQ multiplex PCR; TCRdb's copy has only in-frame clones and leaves some out. In the table there are 1,500,000 or so clones, approximately 96% of which are singletons. Overall study results and limits: Shared clonotypes: 4.5% to 6% naive CD4, approximately 3.4% naive CD8, under 2.5% memory CD4, over 0.3% memory CD8.

This clonotype was obtained from a young man in good health. V gene TRBV9 combines with J gene TRBJ1-2; no firm D call. Sequencing was carried out using naive CD4+ T cells sorted from blood. The sample's subset: CD45RA+ positively selected. The CDR3 DNA reads as TGTGCCAGCAGCCGCCCTCCGGACTATGGCTACACCTTC. Translated, it gives CASSRPPDYGYTF.